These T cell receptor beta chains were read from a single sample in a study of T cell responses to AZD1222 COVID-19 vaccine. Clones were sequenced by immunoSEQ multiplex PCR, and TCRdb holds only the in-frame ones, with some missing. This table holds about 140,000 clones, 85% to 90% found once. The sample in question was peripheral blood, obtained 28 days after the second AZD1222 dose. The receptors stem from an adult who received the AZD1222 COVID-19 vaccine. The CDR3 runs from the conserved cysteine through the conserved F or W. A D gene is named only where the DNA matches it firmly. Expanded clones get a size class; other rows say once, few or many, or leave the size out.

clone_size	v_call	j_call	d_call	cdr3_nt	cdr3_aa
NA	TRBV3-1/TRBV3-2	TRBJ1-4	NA	TGTGCCAGCAGCCAAGTTTTGTCTACACTGTTTTTT	CASSQVLSTLFF
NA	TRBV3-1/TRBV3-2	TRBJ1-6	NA	TGTGCCAGCAGCCTCCTGGATTCACCCCTCCACTTT	CASSLLDSPLHF
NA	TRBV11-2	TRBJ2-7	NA	TGTGCCAGCAGCCTAAATTGGGGGGCCACAGTCTACGAGCAGTACTTC	CASSLNWGATVYEQYF
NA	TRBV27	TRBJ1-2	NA	TGTGCCTCTTGGGGGGGCCGGTTTGGCTACACCTTC	CASWGGRFGYTF
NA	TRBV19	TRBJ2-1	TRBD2	TGTGCCAGTAGTGCCCTAGCGGGGGGGATCTACAATGAGCAGTTCTTC	CASSALAGGIYNEQFF
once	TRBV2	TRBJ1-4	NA	TGTGCCAGCAGACGGGGAAATGAAAAACTGTTTTTT	CASRRGNEKLFF
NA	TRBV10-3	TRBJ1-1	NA	TGTGCCATCAGCGCAGCCAGGGAGTCTGAAGCTTTCTTT	CAISAARESEAFF
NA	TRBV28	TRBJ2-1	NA	TGTGCCAGCAGTGGACTTGTTAATGAGCAGTTCTTC	CASSGLVNEQFF
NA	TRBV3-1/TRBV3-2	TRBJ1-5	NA	TGTGCCAGCAGCCAAGATCATCGGGTTCAGCCCCAGCATTTT	CASSQDHRVQPQHF
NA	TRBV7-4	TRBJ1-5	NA	TGTGCCAGCAGCTTAATGGAACAGATAATCCCTCGGCCCCAGCATTTT	CASSLMEQIIPRPQHF
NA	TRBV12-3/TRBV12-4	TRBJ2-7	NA	TGTGCCAGCAGTTACAACTACGAGCAGTACTTC	CASSYNYEQYF
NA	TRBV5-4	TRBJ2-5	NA	TGTGCCAGCAGCACCCCACCGGGGGGCCCTGAGACCCAGTACTTC	CASSTPPGGPETQYF
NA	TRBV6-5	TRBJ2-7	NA	TGTGCCAGCAGTTCCGGAAACGAGCAGTACTTC	CASSSGNEQYF
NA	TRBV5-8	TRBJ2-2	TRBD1	TGTGCCAGCAGCCTTCCGGGACAGGGCGTATTCGGGGAGCTGTTTTTT	CASSLPGQGVFGELFF
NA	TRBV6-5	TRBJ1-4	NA	TGTGCCAGCAGGCTTACAGGCAGCGAAAAACTGTTTTTT	CASRLTGSEKLFF
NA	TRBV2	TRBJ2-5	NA	TGTGCCAGCAAAGGCAGGGTTGTGGAAGAGACCCAGTACTTC	CASKGRVVEETQYF
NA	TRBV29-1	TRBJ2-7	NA	TGCAGCGGGAGAAGCTCCTACGAGCAGTACTTC	CSGRSSYEQYF